These T cell receptor beta chains were read from a single sample in a study of human T cells and chemical hapten exposure. Via MiXCR, TCRdb re-called the RACE reads, giving one row per CDR3 protein. The top ten hold 8.4% of the sample, which has about 340,000 distinct CDR3 sequences, around 7% seen once. The specimen was whole blood, collected in connection with sensitization to the hapten diphenylcyclopropenone (DPC). The receptors come from a young woman with alopecia areata. Some clones in this sample may be carry-over from other donors' samples. Each CDR3 is given without its conserved first and last residue. The D gene is left open where the match is weak.

D	V	J	CDR3
-	TRBV7-2	TRBJ2-7	ASSLWHSSYEQY
-	TRBV7-2	TRBJ1-4	ASSRFSGATNEKLF
-	TRBV5-1	TRBJ1-5	ASRDEGSNQPQH
-	TRBV28	TRBJ2-2	ASRIIPGELF
-	TRBV6-1	TRBJ1-1	ASSGSHLQNTEAF
-	TRBV5-1	TRBJ1-2	ASSLTAGDNGYT
-	TRBV18	TRBJ1-5	ASSPPSGTQNQPQH
TRBD1	TRBV25-1	TRBJ2-1	ASSVGQGGNEQF
-	TRBV20-1	TRBJ2-3	SAPEITDTQY
TRBD1	TRBV5-1	TRBJ1-1	ASSLWGTGGTEAF
TRBD1	TRBV5-1	TRBJ2-7	ASSWDRKTGEQY
TRBD1	TRBV18	TRBJ1-2	ASSPVPGGNYGYT
-	TRBV9	TRBJ1-2	ASYRTADGYT
TRBD2	TRBV6-6	TRBJ2-3	ASSPPGGDTQY
TRBD1	TRBV24-1	TRBJ1-4	ATSPGTATNEKLF
-	TRBV5-7	TRBJ1-5	ASSLVAGRHQPQH
-	TRBV3-1	TRBJ2-5	ASSLILGSQETQY
TRBD2	TRBV6-6	TRBJ2-1	ASSPRLAGDHNEQF
-	TRBV5-6	TRBJ2-7	ASSSSHGWGTYEQY
-	TRBV20-1	TRBJ2-1	SARGTVSYNEQF
-	TRBV10-3	TRBJ2-7	AISGDRHSYEQY
-	TRBV6-6	TRBJ1-1	AIQAGKDQKAF